This T cell receptor (beta chain) originates from a study of shared clonotypes between healthy human individuals. Study as a whole: Those who served as donors were a couple of women and a few men between the ages of 18 and 49. Study-wide results and caveats: Clonotypes not shared had lower generation probabilities than those common to all four donors.

The V and J ends lost 3 bases and 4 bases respectively, with 19 bases between them. The CDR3 totals 16 residues. Germline V gives CDR1 MDHEN, CDR2 SYDVKM. None of the donors, who were healthy HIV-negative adults, had recently had acute infections or vaccinations. Remarks on this clone: Its antigen is still unknown.

Using immunoSEQ multiplex PCR, the repertoire was profiled, and TCRdb retains in-frame clones only, with some absent. Counted here are approximately 2.1 million clones, about 92% occurring once; the ten biggest clones make up about 0.37%. This chain links TRBV28 with TRBJ2-7; D is unclear. The sequence was obtained from a man younger than 30 in good health. Some clones in this sample may be carry-over from other donors' samples. The sequenced material came from naive CD4+ T cells from PBMCs. Regarding subset: CD45RA+ positively selected. CDR3 amino acids: CASSFIVQDHQYEQYF. The DNA of the CDR3 is TGTGCCAGCAGTTTCATCGTTCAGGACCACCAGTACGAGCAGTACTTC.